These T cell receptor beta chains were read from a single sample in a study of CD8+ T cells in alopecia areata. Data came from immunoSEQ multiplex PCR; TCRdb stores just in-frame clones and leaves some out. In the table there are 37,000 or so clones, nearly 55% of which are singletons. Sequenced material: CD4+ Tregs sorted from blood. These receptors came from a human donor with alopecia areata. The CDR3 runs from the conserved cysteine through the conserved F or W. A D gene is named only where the DNA matches it firmly. Rows may omit the clone size; those that give it use once, few, many or a size class.

V gene	J gene	D gene	clone size	CDR3 protein	CDR3 DNA
TRBV7-9	TRBJ2-1	.	.	CASNGVPANEQFF	TGTGCCAGCAACGGGGTTCCGGCCAATGAACAGTTCTTC
TRBV5-1	TRBJ2-7	.	.	CASSFEGARSYEQYF	TGCGCCAGCAGCTTTGAGGGAGCTCGCTCCTACGAGCAGTACTTC
TRBV29-1	TRBJ1-1	.	few	CSGGRAGSEAFF	TGCAGCGGGGGCCGTGCGGGCTCTGAAGCTTTCTTT
TRBV30	TRBJ2-7	TRBD1	.	CAWSGVRGRLAHEQYF	TGTGCCTGGAGTGGGGTCAGGGGGCGATTAGCCCACGAGCAGTACTTC
TRBV7-2	TRBJ1-4	.	medium-sized	CASSRAPQSTNEKLFF	TGTGCCAGCAGCCGAGCCCCACAGTCAACTAATGAAAAACTGTTTTTT
TRBV5-1	TRBJ1-5	.	.	CASSLGGQGQPQHF	TGCGCCAGCAGCTTGGGGGGGCAGGGGCAGCCCCAGCATTTT
TRBV13	TRBJ2-7	.	.	CASSRWDNASSYEQYF	TGTGCCAGCAGCCGTTGGGACAATGCTAGCTCCTACGAGCAGTACTTC
TRBV30	TRBJ1-1	TRBD1	few	CAWSGRTGVRTEAFF	TGTGCCTGGAGTGGCCGGACAGGGGTTCGGACTGAAGCTTTCTTT
TRBV7-9	TRBJ1-2	TRBD1	.	CASSTRTGHGYTF	TGTGCCAGCAGCACCAGGACAGGCCATGGCTACACCTTC
TRBV5-1	TRBJ1-4	.	.	CASSLGDGRPTNKKLFF	TGCGCCAGCAGCTTGGGTGACGGAAGACCAACTAATAAAAAACTGTTTTTT
TRBV7-2	TRBJ2-6	TRBD1	.	CASSLVGGTGANVLTF	TGTGCCAGCAGCCTGGTAGGGGGCACTGGGGCCAACGTCCTGACTTTC
TRBV7-3	TRBJ1-2	TRBD1	.	CASSQGAGGYGYTF	TGTGCCAGCAGCCAGGGGGCCGGCGGCTATGGCTACACCTTC
TRBV7-9	TRBJ2-3	.	.	CASRDLTDTQYF	TGTGCCAGCAGGGACCTCACAGATACGCAGTATTTT
TRBV7-2	TRBJ2-1	TRBD2	.	CASSPTSVHREQFF	TGTGCCAGCAGCCCGACTAGCGTCCATCGGGAGCAGTTCTTC
TRBV29-1	TRBJ1-1	.	.	CSVTPGAFF	TGCAGCGTTACCCCTGGGGCTTTCTTT
TRBV7-2	TRBJ1-5	TRBD1	once	CASSLRAGGDQPQHF	TGTGCCAGCAGCTTGAGAGCAGGGGGGGATCAGCCCCAGCATTTT
TRBV5-8	TRBJ2-1	TRBD2	few	CASSLRTSGRGEQFF	TGTGCCAGCAGCTTGCGCACTAGCGGGCGGGGTGAGCAGTTCTTC
TRBV6-6	TRBJ2-1	TRBD1	few	CASLDTGTGGRNEQFF	TGTGCCAGTCTAGACACGGGGACAGGGGGCAGAAATGAGCAGTTCTTC
TRBV28	TRBJ1-5	.	.	CAISGASGADNQPQHF	TGTGCCATCTCGGGTGCCTCGGGGGCCGACAATCAGCCCCAGCATTTT
TRBV5-8	TRBJ2-7	.	few	CASSLGAVHYEQYF	TGTGCCAGCAGCTTGGGGGCGGTTCACTACGAGCAGTACTTC
TRBV7-3	TRBJ2-1	.	.	CASSLVPSDEQFF	TGTGCCAGCAGCCTCGTTCCCTCGGATGAGCAGTTCTTC
TRBV4-2	TRBJ2-1	TRBD2	.	CASSQVQGLAGGPGGYNEQFF	TGTGCCAGCAGCCAAGTTCAGGGGCTAGCGGGAGGGCCGGGGGGATACAATGAGCAGTTCTTC
TRBV4-3	TRBJ2-3	.	.	CASSQGPVTSTDTQYF	TGCGCCAGCAGCCAAGGGCCCGTGACTAGCACAGATACGCAGTATTTT
TRBV21-1	TRBJ1-1	.	.	CASRQGRTEAFF	TGTGCCAGCAGACAGGGCAGGACTGAAGCTTTCTTT
TRBV7-2	TRBJ1-3	.	.	CASSRRFSGNTIYF	TGTGCCAGCAGCCGGAGGTTCTCTGGAAACACCATATATTTT
TRBV27	TRBJ1-1	.	.	CASSLSPEVTGEAFF	TGTGCCAGCAGTTTATCTCCGGAGGTGACAGGAGAAGCTTTCTTT
TRBV18	TRBJ2-4	.	medium-sized	CASSPRVPAGKNIQYF	TGTGCCAGCTCACCACGGGTGCCGGCGGGCAAAAACATTCAGTACTTC
TRBV6-5	TRBJ2-1	.	.	CASSYRQGYEQFF	TGTGCCAGCAGTTACCGGCAGGGGTACGAGCAGTTCTTC
TRBV6-5	TRBJ2-6	.	.	CASSARGSGANVLTF	TGTGCCAGCAGTGCGAGGGGCTCTGGGGCCAACGTCCTGACTTTC
TRBV6-6	TRBJ2-1	.	few	CASSRGARPNEQFF	TGTGCCAGCAGTCGGGGGGCGCGACCCAATGAGCAGTTCTTC
TRBV10-1	TRBJ2-7	.	once	CASSDGSGTYEQYF	TGCGCCAGCAGTGACGGGAGCGGTACCTACGAGCAGTACTTC
TRBV6-5	TRBJ2-7	.	.	CASSYGPGRGEQYF	TGTGCCAGCAGTTACGGCCCGGGAAGGGGCGAGCAGTACTTC
TRBV6-6	TRBJ2-7	.	few	CASSYGGDRSYEQYF	TGTGCCAGCAGTTACGGGGGGGACAGATCCTACGAGCAGTACTTC
TRBV27	TRBJ2-3	.	.	CASSVIDPGSTDTQYF	TGTGCCAGCAGTGTCATCGATCCGGGGAGCACAGATACGCAGTATTTT
TRBV5-4	TRBJ1-2	TRBD1	once	CASSPRQGSNYGYTF	TGTGCCAGCAGCCCAAGACAGGGGTCGAACTATGGCTACACCTTC
TRBV29-1	TRBJ1-1	.	few	CSVDRWAGDEAFF	TGCAGCGTTGACCGTTGGGCAGGGGATGAAGCTTTCTTT
TRBV29-1	TRBJ2-1	TRBD2	.	CSGYRDWGGNEQFF	TGCAGCGGCTATCGGGACTGGGGGGGGAATGAGCAGTTCTTC
TRBV2	TRBJ2-2	TRBD2	.	CASSSGTSRTGELFF	TGTGCCAGCAGTTCCGGGACTAGCAGGACCGGGGAGCTGTTTTTT
TRBV6-5	TRBJ2-5	.	.	CASSRVGGLLETQYF	TGTGCCAGCAGTCGGGTCGGGGGCCTTCTGGAGACCCAGTACTTC
TRBV30	TRBJ1-1	.	few	CAWRTQVNTEAFF	TGTGCCTGGAGGACACAGGTGAACACTGAAGCTTTCTTT
TRBV4-1	TRBJ2-1	.	few	CASSQVAAPHEQFF	TGCGCCAGCAGCCAAGTCGCGGCCCCGCATGAGCAGTTCTTC
TRBV7-2	TRBJ2-7	TRBD2	.	CASSLGAGGRAKEQYF	TGTGCCAGCAGCTTAGGCGCGGGAGGGAGGGCTAAAGAGCAGTACTTC
TRBV25-1	TRBJ2-1	TRBD1	.	CASSSNRGLYNEQFF	TGTGCCAGCTCCTCCAACAGGGGCCTTTACAATGAGCAGTTCTTC
TRBV10-2	TRBJ1-6	TRBD1	.	CASSDQGAGGSPLHF	TGCGCCAGCAGTGACCAGGGGGCTGGAGGTTCACCCCTCCACTTT
TRBV18	TRBJ2-5	TRBD2	.	CASSPPGRVQETQYF	TGTGCCAGCTCACCACCCGGGAGGGTGCAAGAGACCCAGTACTTC
TRBV19	TRBJ2-3	.	few	CASRSGLDTQYF	TGTGCCAGTAGAAGTGGGTTGGATACGCAGTATTTT
TRBV6-5	TRBJ1-2	.	.	CASSYSPGSGFYGYTF	TGTGCCAGCAGTTACTCTCCCGGCAGCGGGTTCTATGGCTACACCTTC
TRBV28	TRBJ2-7	TRBD2	medium-sized	CASSPTGRSSYEQYF	TGTGCCAGCAGTCCCACCGGGAGGAGCTCCTACGAGCAGTACTTC
TRBV7-2	TRBJ1-2	.	.	CASSPSENYGYTF	TGTGCCAGCAGCCCATCCGAGAACTATGGCTACACCTTC
TRBV29-1	TRBJ1-2	.	.	CSVEALGDGYTF	TGCAGCGTTGAGGCACTGGGGGACGGCTACACCTTC
TRBV5-4	TRBJ2-3	.	medium-sized	CASSPGRGPTDTQYF	TGTGCCAGCAGCCCCGGCAGGGGACCCACAGATACGCAGTATTTT